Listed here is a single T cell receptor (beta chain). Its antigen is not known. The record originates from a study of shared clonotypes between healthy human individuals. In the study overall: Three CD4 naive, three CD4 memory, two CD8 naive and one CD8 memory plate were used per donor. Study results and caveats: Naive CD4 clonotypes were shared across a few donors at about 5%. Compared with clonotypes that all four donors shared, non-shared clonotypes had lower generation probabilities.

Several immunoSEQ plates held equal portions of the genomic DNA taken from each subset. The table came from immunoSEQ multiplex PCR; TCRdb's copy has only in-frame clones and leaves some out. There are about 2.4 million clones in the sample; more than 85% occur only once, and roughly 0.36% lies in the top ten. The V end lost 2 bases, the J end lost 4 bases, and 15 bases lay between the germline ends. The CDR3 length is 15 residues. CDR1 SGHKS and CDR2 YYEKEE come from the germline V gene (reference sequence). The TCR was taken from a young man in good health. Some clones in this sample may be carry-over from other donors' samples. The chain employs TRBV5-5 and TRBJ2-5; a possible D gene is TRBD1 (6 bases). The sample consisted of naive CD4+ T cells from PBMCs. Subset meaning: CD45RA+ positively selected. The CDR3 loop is CASSFRALGAETQYF. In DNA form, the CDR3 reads TGTGCCAGCAGCTTTCGGGCCTTGGGGGCAGAGACCCAGTACTTC.